This note documents a single T cell receptor (beta chain) sequence. Per the original methods: Amplification from reference gene primers served as the basis for estimated nucleated cell counts. Generated by immunoSEQ multiplex PCR, the TCRdb table keeps only in-frame clones and is missing some. V, J and clone size were drawn from that table, and D and trimming were deduced from the DNA. The sample includes about 110,000 clones, around 84% of them seen just once. The CDR3 has 15 residues. V was pared by 6 bases and J by 3 bases, with 17 bases between. Germline V CDR1 and CDR2: MNHEY, SVGAGI. These data belong to a study of blood T cell repertoires in COVID-19. About the research overall: Spain, Italy and the United States supplied samples that represented acute and convalescent COVID-19. T cells, B-cell-depleted T cells, or PBMCs provided the cDNA or gDNA that served as material.

The clonotype originates from a man aged 40-49 years with acute or convalescent COVID-19. V gene TRBV6-5 combines with J gene TRBJ1-1; D possibly corresponds to TRBD1 (6 bases). The sample consisted of peripheral blood. The CDR3: CASRPIQGPYTEAFF. CDR3 nucleotide sequence: TGTGCCAGCAGACCTATACAGGGCCCCTACACTGAAGCTTTCTTT.